This passage covers 16 T cell receptor beta chains from one sample sequenced in a study of blood T cell repertoires in COVID-19 (dated by TCRdb to 2018 to 2021). Library preparation was by the immunoSEQ multiplex PCR assay. This immuneACCESS table, as held by TCRdb, lists in-frame sequences with V and J called but not all clones. Of the missing ones, under half trace to an unresolved V gene in checked studies; the others have no known cause. This sample gives around 160,000 clones in total; roughly 84% of them show up just once. 5.8% of the sample lies in the top ten. The material sequenced was PBMCs or T cells enriched from blood (not recorded which). The receptor source for this set is a woman aged 50 to 60 who had been exposed to COVID-19.

The rearrangement links TRBV6-6 to TRBJ1-3, with D tentatively TRBD1 (5 bases). Deletions cut 7 bases from V and 4 bases from J, with 14 bases between. This CDR3 has 14 amino acids. CDR1 and CDR2 (germline): MNHNY, SVGAGI (reference sequence). As DNA, the CDR3 is TGTGCCAGCACGATCGGGGGAGCCGGAAACACCATATATTTT. It specifies CASTIGGAGNTIYF.

V usage is TRBV7-2 and J usage is TRBJ2-1; 12 positions agree with TRBD2. V gave up 5 bases and J gave up 6 bases; unmatched junction bases: 8. This CDR3 is 16 amino acids long. The germline V gene encodes CDR1 SGHTA and CDR2 FQGNSA. The DNA for the CDR3 is TGTGCCAGCAGCGACCCCGGGACTAGCGGGCTCAATGAGCAGTTCTTC. This codes for CASSDPGTSGLNEQFF.

The chain couples TRBV27 to TRBJ2-1, with D tentatively TRBD2 (5 bases). Germline V gene lookup returns CDR1 MNHEY and CDR2 SMNVEV (reference sequence). The CDR3 is 10 amino acids. Between the trimmed V and J ends, which lost 11 bases and 4 bases, there was a span of 6 bases. CDR3 in amino acids: CAAGYNEQFF. The DNA of the CDR3 is TGTGCCGCGGGTTACAATGAGCAGTTCTTC.

V usage is TRBV27 and J usage is TRBJ1-5; the match to TRBD1 covers 8 bases. In germline, CDR1 is MNHEY, CDR2 SMNVEV (reference sequence). Losses at the gene ends were 6 bases for V and 7 bases for J; bases not matched to a gene: 11. This CDR3 contains 15 residues. The CDR3 spells CASREDRGTYQPQHF. The CDR3 DNA reads TGTGCCAGCAGGGAAGACAGGGGAACATACCAGCCCCAGCATTTT.

This clone showed up just once. V and J are TRBV2 and TRBJ1-2; D is possibly TRBD1 (6 bases). Trimming stripped 6 bases from V and 2 bases from J, with 19 bases between. Germline assignment: CDR1 SNHLY and CDR2 FYNNEI. The CDR3 runs to 16 residues. The CDR3 DNA sequence: TGTGCCAGCAGCGGTGGTTCGCCGGACAGAAACTATGGCTACACCTTC. This encodes CASSGGSPDRNYGYTF.

This rearrangement joins TRBV6-6 to TRBJ1-1, with a weak D call TRBD1 (6 bases). In germline, CDR1 is MNHNY, CDR2 SVGAGI (reference sequence). The CDR3 totals 14 residues. The germline V and J ends were trimmed by 1 base and 6 bases, with 12 bases remaining between them. The chain's CDR3 is CASSYWTDRAEAFF. CDR3 coding DNA: TGTGCCAGCAGTTACTGGACAGACCGAGCTGAAGCTTTCTTT.

Concerning this clone itself: Within the sample, other DNA sequences also encode this same CDR3. The chain joins TRBV15 to TRBJ2-7; D unresolved. The CDR3 covers 13 residues. V was pared by 0 bases and J by 4 bases, with 7 bases between. The germline V gene encodes CDR1 LNHNV and CDR2 YYDKDF (reference sequence). CDR3: CATSRDRGYEQYF. In DNA, the CDR3 is TGTGCCACCAGCAGAGATCGAGGATACGAGCAGTACTTC.

This chain joins TRBV29-1 and TRBJ2-1, with 9 bases fitting TRBD2. The CDR3 covers 13 residues. CDR1 and CDR2 (germline): SQVTM, ANQGSEA. V lost 7 bases, J lost 8 bases, and 9 bases stayed unmatched. The CDR3 sequence: CSAPGREGHEQFF. The CDR3 nucleotides read TGCAGCGCCCCGGGGCGGGAGGGACATGAGCAGTTCTTC.

The chain joins TRBV6-2 or TRBV6-3 to TRBJ2-5, with 9 nucleotides matching TRBD2. The V and J ends lost 2 bases and 2 bases, in that order; junction bases with no gene match: 6. Looked up from germline, CDR1 is MNHEY and CDR2 is SVGEGT. The CDR3 spans 16 residues. The CDR3 loop is CASSYTRLAEQETQYF. In DNA form, the CDR3 reads TGTGCCAGCAGTTACACACGACTAGCGGAGCAAGAGACCCAGTACTTC.

The V gene is TRBV5-1, the J gene TRBJ2-6, with 7 bases aligning to TRBD1. In germline, CDR1 is SGHRS, CDR2 YFSETQ. CDR3 length equals 17 residues. Trimming cost V 2 bases and J 4 bases; bases outside gene matches: 9. The DNA for the CDR3 is TGCGCCAGCAGCTTCGCGACAGGGAATCCCGGGGCCAACGTCCTGACTTTC. It yields the protein CASSFATGNPGANVLTF.

V usage is TRBV10-2 and J usage is TRBJ2-7, with 9 bases identical to TRBD2. The V segment lost 6 bases and the J segment 3 bases; nucleotides outside the gene matches: 3. This CDR3 is built from 13 residues. The V gene's germline CDR1 is WSHSY and CDR2 SAAADI. The CDR3 nucleotides read TGCGCCAGCAGCGGTAGCGGGAGCTACGAGCAGTACTTC. Protein product: CASSGSGSYEQYF.

The gene calls are TRBV5-4 and TRBJ1-1; a possible D gene is TRBD1 (5 bases). The germline V gene encodes CDR1 SGHNT and CDR2 YYREEE (reference sequence). V was pared by 6 bases and J by 5 bases, with 17 bases between. This CDR3 has 14 residues. The CDR3 loop reads CASTPGQGRTEAFF. Written as DNA, the CDR3 is TGTGCCAGCACCCCCGGCCAGGGAAGGACTGAAGCTTTCTTT.

This chain connects TRBV2 to TRBJ2-5, with 9 positions matching TRBD1. After removal of 8 bases from V and 5 bases from J, the junction contained 18 bases not matched to a gene. This CDR3 contains 17 residues. In germline, CDR1 is SNHLY, CDR2 FYNNEI. CDR3 amino acids: CASHPSEAQGATETQYF. CDR3 bases: TGTGCCAGCCACCCCTCCGAGGCACAGGGGGCCACCGAGACCCAGTACTTC.

This clone has only one observation. This rearrangement joins TRBV19 to TRBJ2-3; TRBD2 agrees at 9 bases. The CDR3 consists of 15 residues. Germline CDR1 LNHDA, CDR2 SQIVND (reference sequence). The J segment lost 6 bases and the V segment lost 8 bases, leaving 12 bases of the junction unmatched. The CDR3, as DNA: TGTGCCAGTGAACGAACGGGACTAGCACGGGATACGCAGTATTTT. It encodes CASERTGLARDTQYF. Using reference TRBV19 and TRBJ2-3 for the parts outside the CDR3, the full variable domain is DGGITQSPKYLFRKEGQNVTLSCEQNLNHDAMYWYRQDPGQGLRLIYYSQIVNDFQKGDIAEGYSVSREKKESFPLTVTSAQKNPTAFYLCASERTGLARDTQYFGPGTRLTVL.

The rearrangement uses TRBV5-1 and TRBJ2-2; D unresolved. Germline V gives CDR1 SGHRS, CDR2 YFSETQ. V was shortened by 4 bases and J by 0 bases, with 4 bases between the two germline ends. The CDR3 contains 13 residues. The CDR3 protein is CASSLTNTGELFF. DNA for the CDR3: TGCGCCAGCAGCCTAACGAACACCGGGGAGCTGTTTTTT.

The J gene is TRBJ2-1, the V gene TRBV9, with D possibly being TRBD2 (6 bases). Trimming took off 0 bases at V and 3 bases at J, with 10 bases between the two ends. The germline gives CDR1 SGDLS, CDR2 YYNGEE. The CDR3 has 15 amino acids. The CDR3 DNA reads TGTGCCAGCAGCGTAGGACTAGACAACTACAATGAGCAGTTCTTC. It specifies CASSVGLDNYNEQFF.